This is a list of T cell receptor beta chains from one sample in a study of T cell repertoires in cytomegalovirus infection. Antigens for these TCRs are unknown. A single record per CDR3 protein comes from TCRdb applying MiXCR to the reads. The sample shows about 920,000 distinct CDR3 sequences, 31% of them seen only once. Sequenced here: cultured CD8+ T cells from PBMCs, sampled from culture after CMV antigen stimulation. These receptor sequences come from a human donor in good health (CMV status not recorded). Some clones in this sample may be carry-over from other donors' samples. Each CDR3 is given with its conserved first and last residue. D genes are given only for firm matches.

v_gene | d_gene | CDR3aa
TRBV5-6 | - | CASSLFRAAYDKAFF
TRBV6-1 | TRBD2 | CASGGLAGGQRTDTQYF
TRBV7-9 | - | CASSPTSVNEQFF
TRBV28 | TRBD2 | CASSLWGLAEETQYF
TRBV6-6 | - | CASMPRGGGMNTEAFF
TRBV5-6 | TRBD1 | CASSQTGGTGNEKLFF
TRBV10-3 | - | CAISSQGQGLDTEAFF
TRBV10-3 | - | CAIRREGDTEAFF
TRBV7-9 | - | CASSPGSSEAFF
TRBV4-1 | TRBD2 | CASSQAPGLHSSGGNEQFF